The clone carrying this T cell receptor beta chain is categorized as medium-sized. The antigen is undetermined. The entry originates in a study of T cell repertoires in cytomegalovirus infection. The overall study: HLA-C-restricted CMV epitopes, recently identified, and well-studied HLA-B-restricted ones were used by the study. Shared public TCR beta signatures pointed to both CMV infection and a matching HLA type. General study points: CMV carriers with the relevant HLA were identified by cumulative public TCR beta family frequency. Dominating the ex vivo response were TCR beta clonotypes that were CMV-specific and HLA-C-restricted.

The germline V gene encodes CDR1 SGHVS and CDR2 FQNEAQ. V was pared by 5 bases and J by 1 base, with 10 bases of the junction left unmatched. The CDR3 is made up of 17 amino acids. TCRdb analysed the reads with MiXCR anew, one entry per CDR3 protein. The sample has about a million distinct CDR3 sequences, around a third seen once; the top ten hold over 13%. This sequence joins TRBV7-8 and TRBJ1-5; 8 nucleotides match TRBD1. This clonotype was obtained from a human donor in good health (CMV status not recorded). Some clones in this sample may be carry-over from other donors' samples. This material consisted of cultured CD8+ T cells from PBMCs, taken from culture after CMV antigen stimulation. The CDR3 region has the DNA TGTGCCAGCAGCGCCGACAGGGGAGGGGTGAGCAATCAGCCCCAGCATTTT. This gives the protein CASSADRGGVSNQPQHF.